This T cell receptor (beta chain) was sequenced in a study of T cell responses to AZD1222 COVID-19 vaccine (dated by TCRdb to the early 2020s). At the level of the whole study: TCR sequencing covered some 240 trial participants: 207 given two doses of AZD1222 and some 25 given two doses of MenACWY control vaccine. Trial participants were enrolled by age into 18-55, 56-69 and 70-plus year subgroups, with 148, 28 and 57 TCR-sequenced participants respectively. What the research found in general, with its limitations: After two AZD1222 doses, spike-specific TCR breadth and depth were significantly higher than at day 0 and than in MenACWY recipients. The vaccine-associated CD4 TCRs covered the entire spike protein, and the dominant responses fell in regions 160-218 and 743-854. Most participants were white British and females outnumbered males, and the authors suggested that clonal diversity may have been underestimated. Nearly half of unique spike-specific TCRs reportedly recognized epitopes outside regions mutated in the B.1.351 and B.1.1.7 variants. No day 14 peak-response samples were available, so repertoires were characterized only after the peak T cell response. The 56-69-year group was small, and its depth increase did not reach significance, likely because of low power. Only five or six AZD1222 recipients were SARS-CoV-2 seropositive at baseline, limiting conclusions about previously exposed vaccinees.

Per the publication, the time point label means: about 28 days (+/-7) after the second vaccine dose. AZD1222 recipients given second doses at about 4 weeks or at about 12 weeks were pooled, since spike-specific TCR depth and breadth were not found to differ between the two schedules. The vaccinee samples were drawn from two UK trials, COV001 and COV002, one of which was a single-blind randomized controlled phase 2/3 trial testing AZD1222 (ChAdOx1 nCoV-19) in healthy adults. For TCRbeta chain sequencing, PBMC samples from trial participants were taken at day 0 and at day 28 after the second dose. Reading from cysteine to phenylalanine, the CDR3 counts 13 amino acids. Only the CDR3 DNA is retained, 39 bases long and in frame from the first base. CDR1 LGHNA and CDR2 YNFKEQ are derived from the germline V gene. Trimming takes 4 bases from V and 6 bases from J, and the germline ends sit 12 bases apart.

The CDR3 regions of human TCRbeta chains were subjected to immunosequencing. Turning to the authors' computational methods: TCRs in the repertoires were compared against a reference library of SARS-CoV-2-specific TCRs that had been generated with the MIRA antigen-specificity platform. Breadth was defined as the fraction of unique TCRs that were SARS-CoV-2-associated. Depth was defined as the fraction of total T cells that were SARS-CoV-2-associated. Using the MIRA data, every spike-specific TCR was mapped to the spike region that the TCR reacted to and assigned to either a CD4 or a CD8 class. Log10-transformed breadth and depth values were compared by one-way ANOVA with Sidak's multiple comparisons tests. What TCRdb holds here is the immuneACCESS table cut down to in-frame rearrangements. Part of the clones is not present; checked against another copy, under half of the missing clones reflect an unresolved V gene, and the others are unexplained. The V and J calls and clone size are taken from that table; D and trimming were inferred from the DNA. In all, the sample holds around 130,000 clones, and 70% to 90% of those were seen once. The ten most abundant clones make up about 3% of the sample.

Concerning this clone itself: The antigen this receptor binds is unknown. The input lacks base qualities; no much larger clone sits a single base away.

The sequence derives from an adult who received the AZD1222 COVID-19 vaccine. This receptor chain uses TRBV4-2 and TRBJ1-2; possibly the D gene is TRBD1, per 5 matching bases. Sequences were derived from peripheral blood, sampled 28 days after the second AZD1222 dose. CDR3 reads: CASSPGGGDGYTF. The base sequence is TGTGCCAGCAGCCCGGGGGGAGGCGATGGCTACACCTTC.